This T cell receptor beta chain was sequenced during a study of response to subunit inactivated influenza vaccine. Study-wide points: A suggestion made by the authors is that each seasonal influenza vaccination recruits few new T cells.

CDR1 is SGHAT and CDR2 is FQDESV in the germline V gene (reference sequence). This CDR3 spans 15 amino acids. With V trimmed by 3 bases and J by 5 bases, 5 bases remained unmatched. MiXCR, run by TCRdb on the RT-PCR reads, gives a single entry per CDR3 protein. The table has around 850,000 distinct CDR3 sequences, roughly 18% seen once. A remark on this clonotype: Its antigen is currently unknown.

This TCR was sampled from a man in his fifties or sixties who received an inactivated influenza vaccine. V gene TRBV11-1 combines with J gene TRBJ2-1; 9 bases are shared with TRBD2. The sequencing used PBMCs from blood, collected roughly 5 days after vaccination. The CDR3 here is CASSFSGSRHNEQFF. CDR3 bases: TGTGCCAGCAGCTTTAGCGGGAGTCGCCACAATGAGCAGTTCTTC.